Following are 9 T cell receptor beta chains from one sample sequenced in a study of blood T cell repertoires in COVID-19. Generated by immunoSEQ multiplex PCR, the TCRdb table keeps only in-frame clones and is missing some. The table lists about 69,000 clones, approximately 85% of them singletons, with 2.5% to 3% in the top ten. Sequencing was done on a sample of peripheral blood. These receptors all come from an elderly man with acute or convalescent COVID-19.

The chain links TRBV15 to TRBJ1-4; possibly TRBD1 for D (6 bases). Germline V CDR1 and CDR2: LNHNV, YYDKDF (reference sequence). This CDR3 is built from 16 residues. The V end lost 5 bases, the J end lost 0 bases, and 13 bases lay between the germline ends. The CDR3 nucleotides read TGTGCCACCAGCCCGAGGGGGGGCTCAACTAATGAAAAACTGTTTTTT. It specifies CATSPRGGSTNEKLFF.

This chain connects TRBV9 to TRBJ2-5; the match to TRBD2 covers 7 bases. V shed 1 base, J shed 1 base, and the junction held 1 base outside the gene matches. Germline lookup yields CDR1 SGDLS and CDR2 YYNGEE. The CDR3 sequence is 14 residues long. This CDR3 reads CASSVSSGQETQYF. CDR3 coding DNA: TGTGCCAGCAGCGTATCTAGCGGCCAAGAGACCCAGTACTTC.

This clone has only a few counts. The genes are TRBV3-1 (or the pseudogene TRBV3-2) and TRBJ1-5, with D uncertain. The V end lost 4 bases, the J end lost 5 bases, and 9 bases lay between the germline ends. CDR3 length: 13 residues. The germline V gene encodes CDR1 LGHDT and CDR2 YNNKEL (reference sequence). The CDR3 reads CASSPDWYQPQHF. CDR3 bases: TGTGCCAGCAGCCCCGACTGGTATCAGCCCCAGCATTTT.

This clone was counted only a few times. The genes are TRBV4-1 and TRBJ1-5; D is unresolved. Trimming shortened V by 4 bases and J by 1 base, and 14 bases separated the two germline ends. The CDR3 is 16 residues long. The germline CDR1 and CDR2 sequences are MGHRA and YSYEKL. The CDR3 here is CASSLRRSGSNQPQHF. The CDR3 coding sequence is TGCGCCAGCAGCCTCCGGAGGTCGGGGAGCAATCAGCCCCAGCATTTT.

The chain carries TRBV5-1 and TRBJ2-3; 7 bases are a match to TRBD2. The V gene end was trimmed by 2 bases and the J gene end by 4 bases; junction bases not matched to a gene: 13. Germline CDR1 is SGHRS and CDR2 is YFSETQ. This CDR3 contains 17 residues. This CDR3 is CASSFGEGRTRADTQYF. Written as DNA, the CDR3 is TGCGCCAGCAGCTTCGGGGAGGGCCGGACCAGGGCAGATACGCAGTATTTT.

This clone was observed a single time. CDR3 sequence: CASSPWTGVWGYGYTF. The CDR3 DNA follows: TGTGCCAGCAGCCCCTGGACAGGAGTCTGGGGCTATGGCTACACCTTC. The rearrangement uses TRBV7-2 and TRBJ1-2; 7 positions match TRBD1. The V gene end was trimmed by 5 bases and the J gene end by 4 bases; junction bases not matched to a gene: 13. The germline CDR1 and CDR2 sequences are SGHTA and FQGNSA. CDR3 length equals 16 residues.

The rearrangement uses TRBV6-5 and TRBJ1-1; D might be TRBD1 (6 bases). From germline, CDR1 is MNHEY and CDR2 SVGAGI. The V end was cut by 6 bases, the J end by 1 base, with 12 bases between. This CDR3 comprises 14 residues. CDR3 DNA sequence: TGTGCCAGCAGCCAAACAGGGAGGAACACTGAAGCTTTCTTT. This encodes CASSQTGRNTEAFF.

Turning to this clone: Sequence at one end of the junction differs from germline and may be a read error. The chain links TRBV9 to TRBJ1-2; D may be TRBD1 (6 bases). Germline loops: CDR1 SGDLS, CDR2 YYNGEE. The CDR3 is 11 amino acids. The CDR3 nucleotides read TGTGCCAGCAGCGTACATCAGGGGCTGAACTTC. Its translation: CASSVHQGLNF.

The sample holds a few counts of this clone. The rearrangement links TRBV25-1 to TRBJ1-5; D not resolved. This CDR3 has 14 amino acids. CDR1 and CDR2 from the germline V gene are MGHDK and SYGVNS. Trimming removed 3 bases from V and 6 bases from J, with 12 bases in between. Here the CDR3 DNA reads TGTGCCAGCAGTGATAGTTGGTCGGGTCAGCCCCAGCATTTT. Encoded protein: CASSDSWSGQPQHF.